Listed here are 18 T cell receptor beta chains from one sample, sequenced in a study of blood T cell repertoires in COVID-19. Libraries were prepared by immunoSEQ multiplex PCR; TCRdb keeps only in-frame clonotypes and omits some of them. The profile shows about 160,000 clones, 82% of them singletons. The sequenced sample was peripheral blood. These receptors came from a woman aged 35 to 49 with COVID-19, enrolled during active disease.

The chain uses TRBV6-6 and TRBJ2-3; the match to TRBD2 covers 10 bases. Losses at the gene ends were 5 bases for V and 3 bases for J; bases not matched to a gene: 8. The CDR3 runs 16 residues. Germline loops: CDR1 MNHNY, CDR2 SVGAGI (reference sequence). CDR3 sequence reads: CASSQRGSGRTDTQYF. CDR3 DNA sequence: TGTGCCAGCAGTCAGCGGGGTAGCGGGAGGACAGATACGCAGTATTTT.

The J gene is TRBJ1-1, the V gene TRBV14; tentatively, D is TRBD1 (5 bases). Trimming pared 0 bases from V and 1 base from J, leaving 9 bases between. Germline values: CDR1 SGHDN, CDR2 FVKESK. This CDR3 has 15 residues. CDR3 sequence reads: CASSQEGGPNTEAFF. As DNA, the CDR3 is TGTGCCAGCAGCCAAGAGGGGGGACCGAACACTGAAGCTTTCTTT.

This clone was observed a handful of times. V usage is TRBV6-2 or TRBV6-3 and J usage is TRBJ2-2, with TRBD2 matching 9 bases. J gave up 3 bases and V 2 bases, and 10 bases lay outside the gene matches. CDR1 is MNHEY and CDR2 is SVGEGT in the germline V gene. The CDR3 extends over 18 amino acids. CDR3 sequence: CASSYRISGSADTGELFF. CDR3 bases: TGTGCCAGCAGTTACCGTATTAGCGGGAGCGCGGACACCGGGGAGCTGTTTTTT.

Only a few counts were recorded for this clone. The J gene is TRBJ2-1, the V gene TRBV15; TRBD2 agrees at 7 bases. This CDR3 spans 12 amino acids. V dropped 9 bases and J dropped 6; count of bases not matched to a gene: 5. Germline-derived CDR1 and CDR2 are LNHNV and YYDKDF (reference sequence). In nucleotides, the CDR3 is TGTGCCACTGGGGAGGGAATCAATGAGCAGTTCTTC. The encoded protein is CATGEGINEQFF.

The CDR3 is CASSRQEDYGYTF. The CDR3, as DNA: TGTGCCAGCAGCAGACAGGAGGACTATGGCTACACCTTC. The chain carries TRBV2 and TRBJ1-2, with D perhaps TRBD1 (6 bases). From germline, CDR1 is SNHLY and CDR2 FYNNEI. Trimming stripped 6 bases from V and 3 bases from J, with 11 bases between. The CDR3 is made up of 13 amino acids.

V is TRBV19 and J is TRBJ2-1; 11 nucleotides agree with TRBD2. V dropped 4 bases and J dropped 8; count of bases not matched to a gene: 7. The CDR3 loop spans 15 amino acids. Per the germline V gene, CDR1 is LNHDA and CDR2 is SQIVND (reference sequence). CDR3 sequence reads: CASSKLAGENDEQFF. DNA for the CDR3: TGTGCCAGTAGTAAACTAGCGGGGGAGAACGATGAGCAGTTCTTC.

V is TRBV9 and J is TRBJ2-5; 7 nucleotides line up with TRBD1. Germline CDR1 reads SGDLS; CDR2 reads YYNGEE. V gave up 4 bases and J gave up 5 bases; unmatched junction bases: 2. The CDR3 has 12 amino acids. CDR3 sequence: CASSLTGETQYF. The DNA of the CDR3 is TGTGCCAGCAGCCTGACAGGGGAGACCCAGTACTTC. The full variable domain, completed using reference TRBV9 and TRBJ2-5, is DSGVTQTPKHLITATGQRVTLRCSPRSGDLSVYWYQQSLDQGLQFLIQYYNGEERAKGNILERFSAQQFPDLHSELNLSSLELGDSALYFCASSLTGETQYFGPGTRLLVL.

This clone was counted a few times. V and J are TRBV6-5 and TRBJ2-3; no definite D call. V was shortened by 7 bases and J by 6 bases, with 11 bases between the two germline ends. Germline CDR1 MNHEY, CDR2 SVGAGI. This CDR3 has 12 amino acids. The CDR3 reads CASTGYRDTQYF. The CDR3 bases are TGTGCCAGCACCGGGTATCGGGATACGCAGTATTTT.

The chain carries TRBV27 and TRBJ1-2, with 9 bases aligning to TRBD1. Per germline, CDR1 MNHEY and CDR2 SMNVEV (reference sequence). There are 14 residues in the CDR3. V lost 4 bases, J lost 5 bases, and 5 bases stayed unmatched. The CDR3 sequence is CASSYDRGGYGYTF. In DNA, the CDR3 is TGTGCCAGCAGTTACGACAGGGGGGGATATGGCTACACCTTC.

V usage is TRBV6-1 and J usage is TRBJ1-3; 8 bases align to TRBD1. The V segment lost 2 bases and the J segment 8 bases; nucleotides outside the gene matches: 5. Germline CDR1 and CDR2: MNHNS and SASEGT. CDR3 length: 14 amino acids. CDR3 sequence (DNA): TGTGCCAGCAGTGAAAGGACAGGGCTTGACACCATATATTTT. Translation gives CASSERTGLDTIYF.

Only one count was recorded for this clone. This chain joins TRBV15 and TRBJ2-7, with 7 nucleotides matching TRBD1. The CDR3 contains 14 residues. Germline V lookup: CDR1 LNHNV, CDR2 YYDKDF (reference sequence). Germline trimming cut 1 base from V and 6 bases from J; bases unmatched to any gene: 6. The DNA for the CDR3 is TGTGCCACCAGCAGAGGACAGGGAACGGGCGAGCAGTACTTC. Translation: CATSRGQGTGEQYF.

The V and J genes are TRBV3-1 (or the pseudogene TRBV3-2) and TRBJ2-7, with a weak D call TRBD2 (6 bases). With 2 bases removed from V and 0 bases from J, the gap between germline ends came to 8 bases. Germline V gene lookup returns CDR1 LGHDT and CDR2 YNNKEL (reference sequence). The CDR3 is 14 amino acids. The CDR3 loop reads CASSQWGDSYEQYF. CDR3 nucleotides: TGTGCCAGCAGCCAATGGGGGGACTCCTACGAGCAGTACTTC.

This clone came up a few times. The CDR3 DNA is TGTGCCAGCAGTTTGAGATTAGGGGATATGCAGTTCTTC. This sequence encodes CASSLRLGDMQFF. This rearrangement joins TRBV28 to TRBJ2-1; tentatively, D is TRBD1 (5 bases). Per the germline V gene, CDR1 is MDHEN and CDR2 is SYDVKM. Trimming took 3 bases from V and 12 from J, leaving 15 bases between them. The CDR3 has 13 residues. The entire variable domain, with the rest obtained from reference TRBV28 and TRBJ2-1, is as follows: DVKVTQSSRYLVKRTGEKVFLECVQDMDHENMFWYRQDPGLGLRLIYFSYDVKMKEKGDIPEGYSVSREKKERFSLILESASTNQTSMYLCASSLRLGDMQFFGPGTRLTVL.

This clone appeared a single time. V gene TRBV4-1 combines with J gene TRBJ2-5; 7 nucleotides line up with TRBD2. The CDR3 covers 18 residues. Germline V gene data show CDR1 as MGHRA and CDR2 as YSYEKL. V shed 5 bases, J shed 2 bases, and the junction held 17 bases outside the gene matches. DNA of the CDR3: TGCGCCAGCAGCGGGAGGGGATTGGGCGGGGTAAAACAAGAGACCCAGTACTTC. Protein product: CASSGRGLGGVKQETQYF.

The J gene is TRBJ2-2, the V gene TRBV2; 7 bases align to TRBD1. Germline V gene lookup returns CDR1 SNHLY and CDR2 FYNNEI. J gave up 6 bases and V 6 bases, and 7 bases lay outside the gene matches. This CDR3 has 14 residues. The CDR3 DNA reads TGTGCCAGCAGGGAGACAGGGACGCCCGGGGAGCTGTTTTTT. This sequence encodes CASRETGTPGELFF. Together with reference TRBV2 and TRBJ2-2, the CDR3 gives the full variable domain: EPEVTQTPSHQVTQMGQEVILRCVPISNHLYFYWYRQILGQKVEFLVSFYNNEISEKSEIFDDQFSVERPDGSNFTLKIRSTKLEDSAMYFCASRETGTPGELFFGEGSRLTVL.

This clone was observed a handful of times. This chain links TRBV19 with TRBJ1-1; TRBD1 matches at 7 bases. Germline lookup yields CDR1 LNHDA and CDR2 SQIVND (reference sequence). CDR3 size: 20 residues. Unmatched junction bases numbered 23, after V lost 7 bases and J lost 0 bases. The CDR3 DNA reads TGTGCCAGTACCCCCAGGGGCCACACAGGGGCGTTAGGAATGAACACTGAAGCTTTCTTT. It yields the protein CASTPRGHTGALGMNTEAFF.

This chain joins TRBV11-2 and TRBJ1-3, with 9 bases fitting TRBD1. Losses at the gene ends were 3 bases for V and 0 bases for J; bases not matched to a gene: 12. CDR1 SGHAT and CDR2 FQNNGV come from the germline V gene. The CDR3 totals 19 residues. The CDR3 loop is CASSLPSGQGPSSGNTIYF. The DNA for the CDR3 is TGTGCCAGCAGCTTGCCATCAGGACAGGGGCCGAGCTCTGGAAACACCATATATTTT.

This chain connects TRBV30 to TRBJ2-7; D ambiguous. CDR3 size: 12 residues. Germline CDR1 and CDR2: GTSNPN and SVGIG (reference sequence). With 5 bases removed from V and 6 bases from J, the gap between germline ends came to 14 bases. As DNA, the CDR3 is TGTGCCTGGCGACCCCTAGACGGCGAGCAGTACTTC. Translating gives CAWRPLDGEQYF. The variable domain in full, with the rest retrieved from reference TRBV30 and TRBJ2-7, is SQTIHQWPATLVQPVGSPLSLECTVEGTSNPNLYWYRQAAGRGLQLLFYSVGIGQISSEVPQNLSASRPQDRQFILSSKKLLLSDSGFYLCAWRPLDGEQYFGPGTRLTVT.